The 20 T cell receptor beta chains given below trace back to one sample, sequenced in a study of neurological immune-mediated disorders. TCRdb processed the 5' RACE reads anew with MiXCR; each CDR3 protein has one entry. The sample includes fewer than 80,000 distinct CDR3 sequences, 4% to 6% of them seen just once. Sequenced input: PBMCs. All receptors come from a woman in her 30s with multiple sclerosis.

This clonotype came up many times. CDR3 sequence reads: CASSLAAGELYEQYF. CDR3 in DNA: TGCGCCAGCAGCTTGGCCGCAGGGGAACTCTACGAGCAGTACTTC. The chain is built from TRBV5-1 and TRBJ2-7; a possible D gene is TRBD1 (6 bases). Trimming stripped 0 bases from V and 3 bases from J, with 13 bases between. Germline values: CDR1 SGHRS, CDR2 YFSETQ. The CDR3 length is 15 residues. Full variable domain (missing parts from reference TRBV5-1 and TRBJ2-7): KAGVTQTPRYLIKTRGQQVTLSCSPISGHRSVSWYQQTPGQGLQFLFEYFSETQRNKGNFPGRFSGRQFSNSRSEMNVSTLELGDSALYLCASSLAAGELYEQYFGPGTRLTVT.

Ten or more counts support this clonotype. The chain has TRBV14 and TRBJ1-3; D is ambiguous. The CDR3 loop spans 18 amino acids. Germline V gene data show CDR1 as SGHDN and CDR2 as FVKESK. With 4 bases removed from V and 2 bases from J, the gap between germline ends came to 21 bases. The CDR3 DNA follows: TGTGCCAGCAGCCCCATCGGGCGCTCGGTGAGCCCTGGAAACACCATATATTTT. Its protein is CASSPIGRSVSPGNTIYF.

The CDR3 DNA is TGTGCCAGCAGCTTATCCGGGGGAGAATACAATGAGCAGTTCTTC. Protein: CASSLSGGEYNEQFF. V usage is TRBV7-3 and J usage is TRBJ2-1, with D possibly TRBD2 on 6 matching bases. Germline V gene sequence: CDR1 SGHTA, CDR2 FQGTGA. This CDR3 is built from 15 residues. The germline V and J ends were trimmed by 2 bases and 4 bases, with 12 bases remaining between them.

This clonotype came up many times. The genes are TRBV18 and TRBJ2-7; D call uncertain. Trimming cost V 3 bases and J 4 bases, with 7 bases left between them. Germline CDR1 KGHSH, CDR2 LQKENI. This CDR3 has 12 amino acids. The CDR3 DNA reads as TGTGCCAGCTCACCTACAATGTACGAGCAGTACTTC. Amino acids: CASSPTMYEQYF. Drawing the rest from reference TRBV18 and TRBJ2-7, the complete variable domain is NAGVMQNPRHLVRRRGQEARLRCSPMKGHSHVYWYRQLPEEGLKFMVYLQKENIIDESGMPKERFSAEFPKEGPSILRIQQVVRGDSAAYFCASSPTMYEQYFGPGTRLTVT.

This clonotype was detected ten times or more. This rearrangement joins TRBV5-6 to TRBJ1-1; no reliable D call. Deletions cut 3 bases from V and 5 bases from J, with 11 bases between. Germline-derived CDR1 and CDR2 are SGHDT and YYEEEE. This CDR3 is built from 13 residues. CDR3 coding DNA: TGTGCCAGCAGCTCGCTCATGGTTACTGAAGCTTTCTTT. Protein: CASSSLMVTEAFF.

V gene TRBV20-1 combines with J gene TRBJ1-1, with D perhaps TRBD1 (6 bases). CDR3 length: 13 residues. Trimming took off 6 bases at V and 3 bases at J, with 14 bases between the two ends. Germline loops: CDR1 DFQATT, CDR2 SNEGSKA (reference sequence). The CDR3 protein is CSAPKAGDTEAFF. The CDR3 DNA follows: TGCAGTGCCCCAAAAGCAGGGGACACTGAAGCTTTCTTT.

In its sample, this clonotype was seen a few times. The chain has TRBV5-1 and TRBJ2-5, with D tentatively TRBD1 or TRBD2 (5 bases each). The CDR3 consists of 14 residues. Between the trimmed V and J ends, which lost 4 bases and 4 bases, there was a span of 14 bases. Germline V gene sequence: CDR1 SGHRS, CDR2 YFSETQ. CDR3 sequence: CASSGGSGAETQYF. CDR3 DNA: TGCGCCAGCAGCGGCGGGTCTGGGGCAGAGACCCAGTACTTC.

The chain is built from TRBV5-1 and TRBJ2-1; D not resolved. Trimming left V 0 bases short and J 5 bases short, with 6 bases between. The CDR3 is 13 residues long. Per the germline V gene, CDR1 is SGHRS and CDR2 is YFSETQ. The chain's CDR3 is CASSLAVDNEQFF. In nucleotides, the CDR3 is TGCGCCAGCAGCTTGGCGGTGGACAATGAGCAGTTCTTC.

This clonotype was observed at least ten times. J is TRBJ2-7 and V is TRBV7-9; perhaps D is TRBD1 or TRBD2 (6 bases each). Germline-derived CDR1 and CDR2 are SEHNR and FQNEAQ (reference sequence). The CDR3 length is 16 residues. The V and J ends lost 5 bases and 2 bases respectively, with 19 bases between them. The CDR3: CASSPKGGDRTYEQYF. The CDR3 DNA reads TGTGCCAGCAGCCCGAAGGGGGGAGACCGGACCTACGAGCAGTACTTC. The variable domain in full, completed from reference TRBV7-9 and TRBJ2-7, reads DTGVSQNPRHKITKRGQNVTFRCDPISEHNRLYWYRQTLGQGPEFLTYFQNEAQLEKSRLLSDRFSAERPKGSFSTLEIQRTEQGDSAMYLCASSPKGGDRTYEQYFGPGTRLTVT.

Turning to this clonotype: One junction end disagrees with the germline gene, perhaps due to a read error. V and J are TRBV5-1 and TRBJ1-5; D remains unclear. The CDR3 is 10 residues long. Germline V gene lookup returns CDR1 SGHRS and CDR2 YFSETQ. The chain's CDR3 is CASSPEPQNF. The CDR3 DNA sequence: TGCGCCAGCAGCCCAGAACCCCAGAATTTT.

At least ten counts were recorded for this clonotype. The V gene is TRBV4-1, the J gene TRBJ1-4; D is possibly TRBD1 (5 bases). Trimming removed 6 bases at V and 5 bases at J, with 7 bases between. The CDR3 totals 12 residues. Germline V gene lookup returns CDR1 MGHRA and CDR2 YSYEKL. DNA for the CDR3: TGCGCCAGCAGTCAGGGAAATGAAAAACTGTTTTTT. Translation: CASSQGNEKLFF.

The chain carries TRBV20-1 and TRBJ1-1; TRBD1 matches 7 bases. The CDR3 consists of 13 residues. Trimming at V came to 3 bases and at J to 0 bases, leaving 1 base not matched to a gene. The V gene's germline CDR1 is DFQATT and CDR2 SNEGSKA (reference sequence). The chain's CDR3 is CSARGQMNTEAFF. CDR3 bases: TGCAGTGCTAGGGGACAGATGAACACTGAAGCTTTCTTT.

This clonotype was seen repeatedly, ten times or more. The V call is TRBV29-1, the J call TRBJ2-2; TRBD1 or TRBD2 may be the D gene (5 bases each). From germline, CDR1 is SQVTM and CDR2 ANQGSEA. This CDR3 spans 15 amino acids. V was cut by 7 bases and J by 1 base, with 16 bases left in between. CDR3 region: CSATAGTVNTGELFF. For the CDR3, the DNA is TGCAGCGCCACGGCCGGGACCGTGAACACCGGGGAGCTGTTTTTT.

This clonotype was seen many times. The chain combines TRBV20-1 with TRBJ2-3; 11 nucleotides align to TRBD2. From germline, CDR1 is DFQATT and CDR2 SNEGSKA (reference sequence). The CDR3 covers 16 residues. V shed 2 bases, J shed 2 bases, and the junction held 6 bases outside the gene matches. CDR3 bases: TGCAGTGCTAGATCGGGACTAGCGGACGACACAGATACGCAGTATTTT. As protein: CSARSGLADDTDTQYF.

This clonotype has a count of ten or more. This chain uses TRBV29-1 with TRBJ1-1; 7 nucleotides align to TRBD1. Trimming at V came to 0 bases and at J to 5 bases, leaving 3 bases not matched to a gene. The germline CDR1 and CDR2 sequences are SQVTM and ANQGSEA. This CDR3 region has 13 residues. The CDR3 DNA reads TGCAGCGTTGAAGATCAACAGGGGACTGAAGCTTTCTTT. As protein: CSVEDQQGTEAFF.

This clonotype was observed many times. The chain couples TRBV27 to TRBJ2-1; no reliable D call. The V end was cut by 4 bases, the J end by 5 bases, with 15 bases between. Germline CDR1 is MNHEY and CDR2 is SMNVEV (reference sequence). The length of the CDR3 is 15 residues. The CDR3 reads CASSSVVGQNNEQFF. The CDR3 DNA sequence: TGTGCCAGCAGTTCTGTAGTAGGGCAGAACAATGAGCAGTTCTTC.

The sample holds many counts of this clonotype. The V and J genes are TRBV20-1 and TRBJ2-3, with a tentative D call TRBD1 (6 bases). This CDR3 is 12 amino acids long. CDR1 is DFQATT, CDR2 SNEGSKA, per germline (reference sequence). V lost 6 bases to trimming and J lost 6 bases, with 13 bases between them. The CDR3 DNA reads TGCAGTGCACCTACAGGGTGGGATACGCAGTATTTT. This gives the protein CSAPTGWDTQYF.

This clonotype was counted a few times. This chain joins TRBV6-2 or TRBV6-3 and TRBJ2-1; no firm D call. Germline loops: CDR1 MNHEY, CDR2 SVGEGT. V lost 2 bases and J 8 bases, leaving 10 bases between the germline ends. The CDR3 contains 13 residues. CDR3: CASSYETNHEQFF. The CDR3 DNA reads TGTGCCAGCAGTTACGAAACCAACCATGAGCAGTTCTTC.

Only a few counts were recorded for this clonotype. The chain uses TRBV30 and TRBJ2-5; D is possibly TRBD2 (6 bases). CDR1 is GTSNPN, CDR2 SVGIG, per germline (reference sequence). The CDR3 runs 14 residues. The germline V and J ends were trimmed by 0 bases and 0 bases, with 8 bases remaining between them. The CDR3 sequence is CAWSVGRYQETQYF. Written as DNA, the CDR3 is TGTGCCTGGAGTGTAGGGAGGTACCAAGAGACCCAGTACTTC.

This clonotype was seen many times. The chain has TRBV5-1 and TRBJ2-2; 11 bases align to TRBD2. Germline V CDR1 and CDR2: SGHRS, YFSETQ. The CDR3 has 16 amino acids. The V segment lost 4 bases and the J segment 6 bases; nucleotides outside the gene matches: 8. The CDR3 protein is CASSPRLAGMAGELFF. The CDR3 nucleotides read TGCGCCAGCAGCCCCAGACTAGCGGGGATGGCCGGGGAGCTGTTTTTT. The full variable domain, rest sourced from reference TRBV5-1 and TRBJ2-2, is KAGVTQTPRYLIKTRGQQVTLSCSPISGHRSVSWYQQTPGQGLQFLFEYFSETQRNKGNFPGRFSGRQFSNSRSEMNVSTLELGDSALYLCASSPRLAGMAGELFFGEGSRLTVL.